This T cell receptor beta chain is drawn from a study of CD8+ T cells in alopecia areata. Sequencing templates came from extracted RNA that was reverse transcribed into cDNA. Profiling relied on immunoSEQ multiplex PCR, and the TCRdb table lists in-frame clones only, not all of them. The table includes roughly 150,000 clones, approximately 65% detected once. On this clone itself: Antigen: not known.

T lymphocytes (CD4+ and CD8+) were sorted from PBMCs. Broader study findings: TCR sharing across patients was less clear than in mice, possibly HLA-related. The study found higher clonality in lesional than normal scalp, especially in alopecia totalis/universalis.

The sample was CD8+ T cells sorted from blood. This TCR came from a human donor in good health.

The CDR3 DNA sequence: TGTGCCAGCAGCTTATACGTCGGACAGGGCGAAGCTTTCTTT. Its translation is CASSLYVGQGEAFF. V and J are TRBV4-2 and TRBJ1-1; 8 positions agree with TRBD1. The ends lost 5 bases at V and 8 bases at J; junction bases unmatched: 10. Germline V CDR1 and CDR2: LGHNA, YNFKEQ. The CDR3 has 14 residues.